The 4 T cell receptor beta chains below were found in one sample sequenced in a study of blood T cell repertoires in COVID-19. The data were produced by immunoSEQ multiplex PCR, yet TCRdb's version contains in-frame clones alone and is incomplete. The sample yields around 290,000 clones, 75% to 90% seen once. Sequencing used peripheral blood. These TCRs come from a woman between 65 and 79 years old with COVID-19, enrolled during active disease.

This clone was observed a single time. The chain joins TRBV2 to TRBJ2-7; D possibly corresponds to TRBD1 (6 bases). Trimming removed 7 bases from V and 0 bases from J, with 13 bases in between. The CDR3 is made up of 14 amino acids. The germline gives CDR1 SNHLY, CDR2 FYNNEI. The chain's CDR3 is CASKPDRSSYEQYF. The CDR3, as DNA: TGTGCCAGCAAACCCGACAGGAGCTCCTACGAGCAGTACTTC.

The rearrangement uses TRBV4-2 and TRBJ1-1, with TRBD1 matching over 12 bases. V was pared by 1 base and J by 4 bases, with 4 bases of the junction left unmatched. The CDR3 spans 16 residues. Germline CDR1 LGHNA, CDR2 YNFKEQ. The CDR3: CASSQGDRGLATEAFF. DNA of the CDR3: TGTGCCAGCAGCCAAGGGGACAGGGGGCTGGCCACTGAAGCTTTCTTT.

The CDR3: CASRPGSTGELFF. In nucleotides, the CDR3 is TGCGCCAGCCGACCGGGGAGCACCGGGGAGCTGTTTTTT. The genes are TRBV10-1 and TRBJ2-2; D perhaps matches TRBD2 (5 bases). V gave up 8 bases and J gave up 4 bases, with 11 bases separating them. Germline CDR1 WNHNN, CDR2 SYGVQD (reference sequence). This CDR3 spans 13 amino acids.

The chain carries TRBV6-5 and TRBJ1-3, with a weak D call TRBD1 (6 bases). CDR3 length: 14 residues. Trimming removed 8 bases from V and 3 bases from J, with 14 bases in between. Germline-derived CDR1 and CDR2 are MNHEY and SVGAGI. The CDR3 DNA sequence: TGTGCCAGCGGGAACTACAGGGATGGAAACACCATATATTTT. Protein sequence: CASGNYRDGNTIYF.